The 10 T cell receptor beta chains listed next were all sequenced from one sample in a study of T-cell reconstitution after alpha-beta-depleted transplantation in children. Preparation of the TCRbeta library was carried out with unique molecular identifiers. TCRdb processed the PCR reads anew with MiXCR; each CDR3 protein has one entry. Found here are approximately 800,000 distinct CDR3 sequences, roughly 15% of them singletons; the top ten hold roughly 5%. The specimen was PBMCs, mostly from graft donor cells, collected 360 days after TCRalphabeta/CD19-depleted stem cell transplant. These receptors all come from a male patient younger than 18 who had a stem cell transplant for acute lymphoblastic leukemia, so the T cells may come from the graft donor.

At least ten counts were recorded for this clonotype. This rearrangement joins TRBV7-9 to TRBJ1-1; tentative D call: TRBD1 (5 bases). The CDR3 runs 12 residues. Germline V gene data show CDR1 as SEHNR and CDR2 as FQNEAQ (reference sequence). Trimming stripped 6 bases from V and 5 bases from J, with 10 bases between. Here the CDR3 reads CASRGRGTEAFF. CDR3 in DNA: TGTGCCAGCAGGGGACGAGGGACTGAAGCTTTCTTT.

The V gene is TRBV10-3, the J gene TRBJ2-5; no reliable D call. The length of the CDR3 is 14 residues. V lost 6 bases and J 1 base, leaving 12 bases between the germline ends. Germline V CDR1 and CDR2: ENHRY, SYGVKD. The CDR3 region is CAIRGREIQETQYF. CDR3 bases: TGTGCCATCAGGGGAAGAGAAATCCAAGAGACCCAGTACTTC.

This clonotype was found many times. The chain carries TRBV29-1 and TRBJ2-1; 7 positions agree with TRBD2. Per germline, CDR1 SQVTM and CDR2 ANQGSEA. V was clipped by 2 bases and J by 0 bases; unmatched bases: 13. The CDR3 consists of 18 residues. In DNA, the CDR3 is TGCAGCGTTGAAACTAGCGACCGCATACCCTTCTCCTACAATGAGCAGTTCTTC. Its translation is CSVETSDRIPFSYNEQFF.

The gene calls are TRBV7-8 and TRBJ2-7; 7 bases match TRBD2. V lost 6 bases to trimming and J lost 0 bases; unmatched junction nucleotides: 5. This CDR3 spans 14 amino acids. Germline V gene sequence: CDR1 SGHVS, CDR2 FQNEAQ. CDR3 nucleotide sequence: TGTGCCAGCAGACTAGCGCTGAGCTCCTACGAGCAGTACTTC. Its protein is CASRLALSSYEQYF. The variable domain in full, with the rest retrieved from reference TRBV7-8 and TRBJ2-7, is GAGVSQSPRYKVAKRGQDVALRCDPISGHVSLFWYQQALGQGPEFLTYFQNEAQLDKSGLPSDRFFAERPEGSVSTLKIQRTQQEDSAVYLCASRLALSSYEQYFGPGTRLTVT.

V usage is TRBV18 and J usage is TRBJ2-2, with D hard to call. V lost 0 bases to trimming and J lost 2 bases, with 10 bases between them. Germline CDR1 and CDR2: KGHSH and LQKENI. This CDR3 is built from 16 residues. For the CDR3, the DNA is TGTGCCAGCTCACCACCGGGTAAAGAAAACACCGGGGAGCTGTTTTTT. Translated, it gives CASSPPGKENTGELFF.

This clonotype was observed a handful of times. The chain employs TRBV7-9 and TRBJ2-7; 8 bases are a match to TRBD1. The germline gives CDR1 SEHNR, CDR2 FQNEAQ (reference sequence). Germline trimming cut 5 bases from V and 6 bases from J; bases unmatched to any gene: 12. The CDR3 is 15 residues long. The DNA of the CDR3 is TGTGCCAGCAGCCCCCACAGGGGGTCACTGCCCGAGCAGTACTTC. Protein sequence: CASSPHRGSLPEQYF.

This clonotype was detected a few times. The rearrangement links TRBV11-2 to TRBJ1-1, with no clear D. This CDR3 has 14 amino acids. Trimming took off 6 bases at V and 4 bases at J, with 15 bases between the two ends. Germline CDR1 SGHAT, CDR2 FQNNGV. Here the CDR3 reads CASRPRERGTEAFF. The CDR3 DNA follows: TGTGCCAGCAGACCCCGGGAGAGAGGCACTGAAGCTTTCTTT. The whole variable domain, remainder taken from reference TRBV11-2 and TRBJ1-1, is EAGVAQSPRYKIIEKRQSVAFWCNPISGHATLYWYQQILGQGPKLLIQFQNNGVVDDSQLPKDRFSAERLKGVDSTLKIQPAKLEDSAVYLCASRPRERGTEAFFGQGTRLTVV.

The chain has TRBV20-1 and TRBJ2-5; D is uncertain. CDR3 length: 13 amino acids. With 4 bases removed from V and 0 bases from J, the gap between germline ends came to 9 bases. Per germline, CDR1 DFQATT and CDR2 SNEGSKA (reference sequence). CDR3 coding DNA: TGCAGTGCTATCGGGCGGAACCAAGAGACCCAGTACTTC. Protein sequence: CSAIGRNQETQYF.

The chain couples TRBV7-3 to TRBJ2-1; TRBD1 matches at 10 bases. Trimming cost V 1 base and J 5 bases; bases outside gene matches: 5. The CDR3 is made up of 16 amino acids. CDR1 and CDR2 from the germline V gene are SGHTA and FQGTGA. CDR3: CASSLKNGTGDNEQFF. CDR3 bases: TGTGCCAGCAGCTTAAAGAACGGGACAGGGGACAATGAGCAGTTCTTC.

This chain connects TRBV12-3 or TRBV12-4 to TRBJ2-5, with 12 bases aligning to TRBD2. The CDR3 loop spans 17 amino acids. V trimming: 1 base; J trimming: 5 bases; junction bases outside the gene matches: 8. As DNA, the CDR3 is TGTGCCAGCAGTTTAGATCTAGCGGGGGGGTCGGGGGAGACCCAGTACTTC. Protein: CASSLDLAGGSGETQYF.